The clone carrying this TCR beta chain has a single count. Exclusion of a patient resulted from uncontrolled infection, other autoimmune disease, pregnancy or lactation. These data come from a study of T cells in Graves' hyperthyroidism and ophthalmopathy. TCR beta CDR3 sequences were amplified from RNA transcripts. With the HTBI primer set, the TCR CDR3 went through a first round of RT-PCR. MiXCR, run by TCRdb on the multiplex PCR reads, gives a single entry per CDR3 protein. The sample gives 650,000 to 800,000 distinct CDR3 sequences, 45% of which show up once; roughly 6.5% is in the top ten. This sequence was found in an adult man with Graves' disease, either hyperthyroidism or ophthalmopathy (not recorded which). Material: peripheral blood or thyroid tissue (not recorded which).

The CDR3 protein is CSLGGPNEKLFF. DNA for the CDR3: TGCAGCTTAGGGGGACCTAATGAAAAACTGTTTTTT. The V gene is TRBV29-1, the J gene TRBJ1-4, with D possibly TRBD1 on 6 matching bases. The CDR3 is 12 amino acids. Trimming took 8 bases from V and 3 from J, leaving 10 bases between them. Looked up from germline, CDR1 is SQVTM and CDR2 is ANQGSEA.